A single sample is the source of the 25 T cell receptor beta chains below, sequenced in a study of blood T cell repertoires in COVID-19. TCRdb keeps only in-frame clones here, not all; method: immunoSEQ multiplex PCR. This sample carries about 67,000 clones, around nine tenths of them seen once, and the ten largest clones take approximately 19%. Source material: peripheral blood. These receptor sequences come from a woman of 80 years or more with acute or convalescent COVID-19.

The chain couples TRBV9 to TRBJ2-6; TRBD1 matches 9 bases. Germline V gives CDR1 SGDLS, CDR2 YYNGEE. The CDR3 is made up of 18 amino acids. V dropped 5 bases and J dropped 2; count of bases not matched to a gene: 11. The CDR3 reads CASSRTGTGQPGANVLTF. The DNA of the CDR3 is TGTGCCAGCAGTCGAACCGGGACAGGGCAACCTGGGGCCAACGTCCTGACTTTC. Full variable domain (rest looked up from reference TRBV9 and TRBJ2-6): DSGVTQTPKHLITATGQRVTLRCSPRSGDLSVYWYQQSLDQGLQFLIQYYNGEERAKGNILERFSAQQFPDLHSELNLSSLELGDSALYFCASSRTGTGQPGANVLTFGAGSRLTVL.

The chain combines TRBV30 with TRBJ2-7; D might be TRBD2 (6 bases). Deletions cut 2 bases from V and 3 bases from J, with 8 bases between. Germline loops: CDR1 GTSNPN, CDR2 SVGIG (reference sequence). The CDR3 covers 12 residues. The chain's CDR3 is CAWSYGSYEQYF. The CDR3, as DNA: TGTGCCTGGAGTTACGGGAGCTACGAGCAGTACTTC. Supplemented by reference TRBV30 and TRBJ2-7, the full variable domain reads SQTIHQWPATLVQPVGSPLSLECTVEGTSNPNLYWYRQAAGRGLQLLFYSVGIGQISSEVPQNLSASRPQDRQFILSSKKLLLSDSGFYLCAWSYGSYEQYFGPGTRLTVT.

V is TRBV2 and J is TRBJ1-2, with 10 bases that match TRBD1. Germline V gene data show CDR1 as SNHLY and CDR2 as FYNNEI. This CDR3 is 13 amino acids long. V was clipped by 6 bases and J by 5 bases; unmatched bases: 3. The CDR3 sequence is CASRRQGAYGYTF. The CDR3 coding sequence is TGTGCCAGCAGAAGACAGGGGGCTTATGGCTACACCTTC.

The chain couples TRBV4-2 to TRBJ1-1; D is uncertain. This CDR3 is 15 amino acids long. The V end lost 5 bases, the J end lost 2 bases, and 15 bases lay between the germline ends. CDR1 is LGHNA, CDR2 YNFKEQ, per germline. CDR3 region: CASSSHMNSNTEAFF. For the CDR3, the DNA is TGTGCCAGCAGCTCACACATGAATTCCAACACTGAAGCTTTCTTT.

The chain employs TRBV28 and TRBJ2-7; 8 bases match TRBD1. With V trimmed by 3 bases and J by 6 bases, 7 bases remained unmatched. The germline V gene encodes CDR1 MDHEN and CDR2 SYDVKM. The CDR3 totals 14 residues. The CDR3 DNA reads TGTGCCAGCAGTTTTTTCGACAGGGGAGTCGAGCAGTACTTC. Protein: CASSFFDRGVEQYF.

The chain employs TRBV5-4 and TRBJ1-5; 9 bases align to TRBD1. CDR1 is SGHNT, CDR2 YYREEE, per germline (reference sequence). The V segment lost 4 bases and the J segment 5 bases; nucleotides outside the gene matches: 4. This CDR3 has 14 amino acids. The CDR3 is CASSLDRGDQPQHF. The CDR3, as DNA: TGTGCCAGCAGCCTAGACAGGGGGGATCAGCCCCAGCATTTT.

The chain uses TRBV5-1 and TRBJ2-7, with 7 bases fitting TRBD2. Per germline, CDR1 SGHRS and CDR2 YFSETQ. The CDR3 runs to 13 residues. V gave up 4 bases and J gave up 5 bases; unmatched junction bases: 6. CDR3: CASSPTSENEQYF. The CDR3 coding sequence is TGCGCCAGCAGCCCAACTAGCGAAAACGAGCAGTACTTC.

CDR3 sequence (DNA): TGCGCCAGCAGCTTGTCTGCAGGGGGCTACTACGAGCAGTACTTC. Translation gives CASSLSAGGYYEQYF. The rearrangement joins TRBV5-1 to TRBJ2-7, with 8 bases matching TRBD1. The trim removed 1 base at V and 3 bases at J, leaving 6 bases unmatched. The germline CDR1 and CDR2 sequences are SGHRS and YFSETQ. This CDR3 comprises 15 residues.

The chain couples TRBV14 to TRBJ1-3, with TRBD1 matching over 7 bases. V gave up 1 base and J gave up 2 bases; unmatched junction bases: 5. Germline-derived CDR1 and CDR2 are SGHDN and FVKESK. The CDR3 consists of 16 residues. CDR3 sequence (DNA): TGTGCCAGCAGCCAAGTCGGGAGGGGGCCTGGAAACACCATATATTTT. The encoded protein is CASSQVGRGPGNTIYF.

The chain is built from TRBV7-2 and TRBJ2-7; 15 bases align to TRBD2. V shed 3 bases, J shed 5 bases, and the junction held 14 bases outside the gene matches. There are 19 residues in the CDR3. Germline CDR1 reads SGHTA; CDR2 reads FQGNSA. CDR3 coding DNA: TGTGCCAGCAGCTTCGGACTAGCGGGAGGGCGGCGTCTAGGAAACGAGCAGTACTTC. Protein sequence: CASSFGLAGGRRLGNEQYF.

The rearrangement links TRBV19 to TRBJ2-2; D is possibly TRBD1 (5 bases). The germline V gene has CDR1 LNHDA and CDR2 SQIVND (reference sequence). The CDR3 is made up of 15 amino acids. Trimming left V 9 bases short and J 6 bases short, with 20 bases between. The CDR3 is CASLLTRRGPGELFF. Written as DNA, the CDR3 is TGTGCCAGCCTCCTCACCCGAAGGGGCCCCGGGGAGCTGTTTTTT.

This sequence joins TRBV29-1 and TRBJ2-2; TRBD1 agrees at 10 bases. V shed 7 bases and J 3 bases; nucleotides not matched to a gene: 5. The CDR3 sequence is 14 residues long. Germline V lookup: CDR1 SQVTM, CDR2 ANQGSEA. CDR3 sequence: CSARQGADTGELFF. As DNA, the CDR3 is TGCAGCGCGCGACAGGGGGCGGACACCGGGGAGCTGTTTTTT.

V gene TRBV2 combines with J gene TRBJ2-2; 7 bases line up with TRBD1. V lost 6 bases and J lost 3; bases outside the gene matches: 7. From germline, CDR1 is SNHLY and CDR2 FYNNEI. The CDR3 covers 15 residues. This CDR3 reads CASRGLQGYTGELFF. In DNA, the CDR3 is TGTGCCAGCAGGGGATTACAGGGGTACACCGGGGAGCTGTTTTTT.

V and J are TRBV2 and TRBJ1-5, with 7 positions matching TRBD1. Germline V CDR1 and CDR2: SNHLY, FYNNEI. The V segment lost 1 base and the J segment 1 base; nucleotides outside the gene matches: 1. CDR3 length equals 15 residues. The CDR3 region has the DNA TGTGCCAGCAGTGAAGAACAGGGGAGCAATCAGCCCCAGCATTTT. Translation: CASSEEQGSNQPQHF.

This clone was seen more than once but under ten times. This chain joins TRBV18 and TRBJ1-5, with D unresolved. V was shortened by 5 bases and J by 7 bases, with 12 bases between the two germline ends. Germline values: CDR1 KGHSH, CDR2 LQKENI. The CDR3 extends over 13 amino acids. CDR3 in DNA: TGTGCCAGCTCAGATGCATTCAGGCAGCCCCAGCATTTT. It encodes CASSDAFRQPQHF. Full variable domain (outside the CDR3, taken from reference TRBV18 and TRBJ1-5): NAGVMQNPRHLVRRRGQEARLRCSPMKGHSHVYWYRQLPEEGLKFMVYLQKENIIDESGMPKERFSAEFPKEGPSILRIQQVVRGDSAAYFCASSDAFRQPQHFGDGTRLSIL.

The chain couples TRBV19 to TRBJ2-1, with 8 bases identical to TRBD1. Looked up from germline, CDR1 is LNHDA and CDR2 is SQIVND (reference sequence). The CDR3 runs 14 residues. V was pared by 7 bases and J by 9 bases, with 11 bases of the junction left unmatched. The CDR3 nucleotides read TGTGCCAGTACCACGACAGGGGAAGGGGGTGAGCAGTTCTTC. Residues: CASTTTGEGGEQFF.

V usage is TRBV15 and J usage is TRBJ1-4; the match to TRBD1 covers 7 bases. The V gene end was trimmed by 3 bases and the J gene end by 3 bases; junction bases not matched to a gene: 16. Per the germline V gene, CDR1 is LNHNV and CDR2 is YYDKDF (reference sequence). The CDR3 contains 19 residues. CDR3 region: CATSSPPGQRTLPNEKLFF. The CDR3 nucleotides read TGTGCCACCAGCAGCCCACCGGGACAGAGGACTCTCCCTAATGAAAAACTGTTTTTT.

The CDR3 loop reads CASTSVNRGPPQHF. In DNA form, the CDR3 reads TGCGCCAGCACCTCGGTAAATAGGGGTCCGCCCCAGCATTTT. The rearrangement uses TRBV23-1 and TRBJ1-5; possibly TRBD1 for D (5 bases). TRBV23-1 is reported as an ORF; its role is uncertain. CDR3 length: 14 amino acids. V was cut by 7 bases and J by 9 bases, with 19 bases left in between.

The chain links TRBV24-1 to TRBJ1-1; 9 bases align to TRBD1. There are 13 residues in the CDR3. Per the germline V gene, CDR1 is KGHDR and CDR2 is SFDVKD. V gave up 5 bases and J gave up 8 bases; unmatched junction bases: 5. CDR3 in amino acids: CATSGGQGSEAFF. The CDR3 DNA reads TGTGCCACCAGTGGGGGACAGGGATCCGAAGCTTTCTTT.

This chain connects TRBV28 to TRBJ1-2; D is possibly TRBD1 (6 bases). CDR3 length: 13 amino acids. V lost 6 bases, J lost 4 bases, and 12 bases lay in between. The germline gives CDR1 MDHEN, CDR2 SYDVKM. The CDR3 spells CASRSDRSYGYTF. The CDR3 DNA is TGTGCCAGCAGATCCGACAGGAGCTATGGCTACACCTTC.

This clone appeared a single time. CDR3 protein: CAISDSTGNENIQYF. The CDR3 DNA is TGTGCCATCAGTGACTCGACAGGGAACGAAAACATTCAGTACTTC. This chain uses TRBV10-3 with TRBJ2-4; 7 bases line up with TRBD1. Losses at the gene ends were 3 bases for V and 5 bases for J; bases not matched to a gene: 7. Germline CDR1 ENHRY, CDR2 SYGVKD. This CDR3 has 15 residues.

The J gene is TRBJ2-7, the V gene TRBV24-1, with TRBD2 as a possible D gene (6 bases). The germline gives CDR1 KGHDR, CDR2 SFDVKD. This CDR3 is 14 amino acids long. The ends were cut back, 3 bases at V and 6 bases at J, with 14 bases in the middle. The DNA of the CDR3 is TGTGCCACCAGTGATCGACTAGTGGGGAGCGAGCAGTACTTC. Translating it yields CATSDRLVGSEQYF.

This rearrangement joins TRBV6-6 to TRBJ2-1, with 10 bases aligning to TRBD2. The germline gives CDR1 MNHNY, CDR2 SVGAGI (reference sequence). The ends lost 0 bases at V and 8 bases at J; junction bases unmatched: 4. The CDR3 spans 15 residues. This chain's CDR3 is CASSYSVAGGYEQFF. Here the CDR3 DNA reads TGTGCCAGCAGTTACTCGGTAGCGGGAGGCTATGAGCAGTTCTTC.

The genes are TRBV19 and TRBJ2-7; D remains ambiguous. The CDR3 is 14 residues long. Germline V gives CDR1 LNHDA, CDR2 SQIVND (reference sequence). Trimming removed 3 bases from V and 3 bases from J, with 12 bases in between. The CDR3 DNA reads TGTGCCAGTAGTATGGGCCAGGTCAACTACGAGCAGTACTTC. Amino acids: CASSMGQVNYEQYF.

This clone was seen a handful of times. This likely comes from a read error, as the CDR3 has no conserved phenylalanine or tryptophan at its end. The DNA is left out, because the CDR3 cannot be placed on it with certainty; the CDR3 is given as TCRdb lists it. The chain couples TRBV5-1 to TRBJ1-6; the table gives TRBD1 as D, unverified against the DNA. CDR1 is SGHRS, CDR2 YFSETQ, per germline. The CDR3 region is 16 residues in length, termini included. CDR3 loop: CASSLDGGVPGQGNKP.